A single sample is the source of the 29 T cell receptor beta chains below, sequenced in a study of blood T cell repertoires in COVID-19 (TCRdb year 2020). To prepare the library, the immunoSEQ multiplex PCR assay was applied. This is the immuneACCESS table as TCRdb keeps it, with only in-frame sequences that have V and J called. A part of the clones is gone; compared with another copy, unresolved V genes explain less than half, and the rest is unexplained. This sample holds a few hundred thousand clones; around 89% were observed only once. About 1.3% of the sample rests with the top ten. Source material: PBMCs or T cells enriched from blood (not recorded which). The receptors stem from a man aged 30 to 45 who had recovered from COVID-19.

The genes are TRBV9 and TRBJ2-6, with 11 bases matching TRBD2. The CDR3 loop spans 17 amino acids. The trim removed 3 bases at V and 1 base at J, leaving 3 bases unmatched. The germline gives CDR1 SGDLS, CDR2 YYNGEE. The CDR3 DNA reads TGTGCCAGCAGCGCACTAGCGGGAGTATCTGGGGCCAACGTCCTGACTTTC. Protein product: CASSALAGVSGANVLTF.

In DNA, the CDR3 is TGTGCCAGCAGCGCGACGGGGTTGGAGACCCAGTACTTC. Its translation is CASSATGLETQYF. V gene TRBV5-4 combines with J gene TRBJ2-5, with a tentative D call TRBD2 (5 bases). Between the trimmed V and J ends, which lost 4 bases and 5 bases, there was a span of 12 bases. The CDR3 has 13 residues. Germline V gives CDR1 SGHNT, CDR2 YYREEE (reference sequence).

V is TRBV7-9 and J is TRBJ1-3, with unresolved D. This CDR3 region has 14 residues. CDR1 and CDR2 from the germline V gene are SEHNR and FQNEAQ (reference sequence). Trimming cost V 2 bases and J 6 bases, with 11 bases left between them. The CDR3 is CASSLMETANTIYF. In nucleotides, the CDR3 is TGTGCCAGCAGCTTAATGGAAACAGCAAACACCATATATTTT.

The count of this clone is one. The V call is TRBV28, the J call TRBJ1-3; no firm D call. There are 12 residues in the CDR3. V gave up 6 bases and J gave up 0 bases, with 3 bases separating them. CDR1 and CDR2 (germline): MDHEN, SYDVKM. The CDR3 spells CASRYSGNTIYF. The CDR3 nucleotides read TGTGCCAGCAGGTACTCTGGAAACACCATATATTTT.

CDR3 in amino acids: CASSSVMNTEAFF. In DNA form, the CDR3 reads TGTGCCAGCAGTTCGGTCATGAACACTGAAGCTTTCTTT. This chain uses TRBV28 with TRBJ1-1, with D hard to call. Germline values: CDR1 MDHEN, CDR2 SYDVKM. Trimming removed 4 bases at V and 0 bases at J, with 6 bases between. The CDR3 totals 13 residues.

V usage is TRBV4-3 and J usage is TRBJ1-6; D remains unclear. Germline V lookup: CDR1 LGHNA, CDR2 YSLEER. The CDR3 sequence is 15 residues long. V was pared by 0 bases and J by 6 bases, with 9 bases between. CDR3 coding DNA: TGCGCCAGCAGCCAAGATCAAACGGGTAATTCACCCCTCCACTTT. It codes for CASSQDQTGNSPLHF.

The chain has TRBV28 and TRBJ2-5; 7 positions agree with TRBD2. Germline CDR1 and CDR2: MDHEN and SYDVKM. The CDR3 is made up of 15 amino acids. V gave up 7 bases and J gave up 3 bases; unmatched junction bases: 11. CDR3 region: CASKGLGTTEETQYF. The DNA for the CDR3 is TGTGCCAGCAAAGGGTTAGGGACTACCGAAGAGACCCAGTACTTC.

This sequence joins TRBV14 and TRBJ1-2, with D perhaps TRBD1 (6 bases). V lost 0 bases to trimming and J lost 4 bases, with 12 bases between them. Germline CDR1 is SGHDN and CDR2 is FVKESK. CDR3 length equals 15 residues. The CDR3 bases are TGTGCCAGCAGCCAAGATGTGAGGGGGATCTATGGCTACACCTTC. This codes for CASSQDVRGIYGYTF.

The genes are TRBV18 and TRBJ1-5, with D unclear. The CDR3 consists of 14 residues. Trimming stripped 3 bases from V and 4 bases from J, with 10 bases between. Germline CDR1 reads KGHSH; CDR2 reads LQKENI. The CDR3 here is CASSPDSGNQPQHF. In nucleotides, the CDR3 is TGTGCCAGCTCACCGGATTCCGGGAATCAGCCCCAGCATTTT.

V and J are TRBV6-2 or TRBV6-3 and TRBJ2-1, with D possibly matching TRBD2 (5 bases). The V and J ends lost 5 bases and 8 bases respectively, with 7 bases between them. CDR3 size: 11 residues. Germline V lookup: CDR1 MNHEY, CDR2 SVGEGT. The CDR3: CASSPRDEQFF. In nucleotides, the CDR3 is TGTGCCAGCAGTCCGAGGGATGAGCAGTTCTTC.

This clone occurred once. The DNA for the CDR3 is TGTGCCAGCAGCCCAGACGGGGGGCCTGGCTACACCTTC. Amino acids: CASSPDGGPGYTF. This chain joins TRBV9 and TRBJ1-2; the D gene is possibly TRBD1 (6 bases). The V end lost 4 bases, the J end lost 7 bases, and 14 bases lay between the germline ends. Germline V gives CDR1 SGDLS, CDR2 YYNGEE. The CDR3 is 13 amino acids.

This rearrangement joins TRBV4-1 to TRBJ1-1, with D perhaps matching TRBD1 (5 bases). V lost 7 bases to trimming and J lost 4 bases, with 16 bases between them. Germline V gene lookup returns CDR1 MGHRA and CDR2 YSYEKL. CDR3 length: 14 amino acids. The CDR3 coding sequence is TGCGCCAGCACCCTTCGGGGGGAGGGCACTGAAGCTTTCTTT. Translating it yields CASTLRGEGTEAFF.

This clone has just one count. This chain uses TRBV5-4 with TRBJ2-5; 7 positions agree with TRBD2. V lost 1 base and J lost 4; bases outside the gene matches: 7. Germline V CDR1 and CDR2: SGHNT, YYREEE (reference sequence). The CDR3 contains 15 residues. The CDR3: CASSLSAGEVETQYF. The CDR3 DNA reads TGTGCCAGCAGCTTGTCCGCGGGAGAGGTAGAGACCCAGTACTTC. The entire variable domain, with the rest obtained from reference TRBV5-4 and TRBJ2-5, is as follows: ETGVTQSPTHLIKTRGQQVTLRCSSQSGHNTVSWYQQALGQGPQFIFQYYREEENGRGNFPPRFSGLQFPNYSSELNVNALELDDSALYLCASSLSAGEVETQYFGPGTRLLVL.

The genes are TRBV27 and TRBJ2-5; 7 positions match TRBD2. This CDR3 has 15 residues. Trimming at V came to 2 bases and at J to 5 bases, leaving 8 bases not matched to a gene. The germline V gene has CDR1 MNHEY and CDR2 SMNVEV (reference sequence). CDR3 bases: TGTGCCAGCAGTTTAGAGGCGGGAGCGTGGGAGACCCAGTACTTC. This gives the protein CASSLEAGAWETQYF.

This sequence joins TRBV5-1 and TRBJ2-5; 7 bases align to TRBD2. J was trimmed by 3 bases and V by 1 base; bases with no gene match: 3. This CDR3 contains 14 residues. Germline CDR1 SGHRS, CDR2 YFSETQ. CDR3 residues: CASSLSLAEETQYF. The CDR3, as DNA: TGCGCCAGCAGCTTGTCCCTAGCGGAAGAGACCCAGTACTTC. Using reference TRBV5-1 and TRBJ2-5 for the parts outside the CDR3, the full variable domain is KAGVTQTPRYLIKTRGQQVTLSCSPISGHRSVSWYQQTPGQGLQFLFEYFSETQRNKGNFPGRFSGRQFSNSRSEMNVSTLELGDSALYLCASSLSLAEETQYFGPGTRLLVL.

The chain carries TRBV9 and TRBJ2-7; D is unclear. The CDR3 totals 14 residues. V lost 0 bases and J 0 bases, leaving 7 bases between the germline ends. Per the germline V gene, CDR1 is SGDLS and CDR2 is YYNGEE. The CDR3 region has the DNA TGTGCCAGCAGCGTAGGGGCGAGCTCCTACGAGCAGTACTTC. Residues: CASSVGASSYEQYF.

This chain joins TRBV12-3 or TRBV12-4 and TRBJ1-6; 7 nucleotides line up with TRBD1. The trim removed 6 bases at V and 9 bases at J, leaving 5 bases unmatched. This CDR3 contains 13 residues. DNA for the CDR3: TGTGCCAGCAGCCGAGACAGGGTTTCACCCCTCCACTTT. This encodes CASSRDRVSPLHF.

The chain couples TRBV4-3 to TRBJ2-7; the match to TRBD2 covers 9 bases. The J segment lost 4 bases and the V segment lost 0 bases, leaving 10 bases of the junction unmatched. The CDR3 length is 17 residues. Germline CDR1 LGHNA, CDR2 YSLEER. This CDR3 is CASSQDEVAGEFYEQYF. The DNA of the CDR3 is TGCGCCAGCAGCCAAGATGAGGTAGCGGGGGAATTTTACGAGCAGTACTTC.

This clone was detected a few times. The rearrangement links TRBV25-1 to TRBJ1-1; 8 bases agree with TRBD1. The germline V gene encodes CDR1 MGHDK and CDR2 SYGVNS. The length of the CDR3 is 16 residues. The ends lost 5 bases at V and 2 bases at J; junction bases unmatched: 10. The CDR3 region is CASSLSRGRFNTEAFF. The CDR3 DNA follows: TGTGCCAGCAGTTTATCCAGGGGGCGTTTTAACACTGAAGCTTTCTTT.

The rearrangement uses TRBV24-1 and TRBJ2-5; 10 bases fit TRBD1. Germline V gene lookup returns CDR1 KGHDR and CDR2 SFDVKD. The length of the CDR3 is 17 residues. J lost 4 bases, V lost 6 bases, and 13 bases had no gene match. In nucleotides, the CDR3 is TGTGCCACCAGTACCCCAAGTCCGGGACAGGGGTTAGAGACCCAGTACTTC. Encoded protein: CATSTPSPGQGLETQYF.

The chain couples TRBV4-1 to TRBJ1-5; TRBD1 might be the D (5 bases). Germline CDR1 is MGHRA and CDR2 is YSYEKL. Trimming removed 1 base at V and 0 bases at J, with 13 bases between. The CDR3 contains 17 residues. In DNA form, the CDR3 reads TGCGCCAGCAGCCAAGCTTACACGGGGGGTAGCAATCAGCCCCAGCATTTT. Its protein is CASSQAYTGGSNQPQHF.

This clone was seen once. V and J are TRBV3-1 (or the pseudogene TRBV3-2) and TRBJ1-2; D not certain. Trimming took 0 bases from V and 2 from J, leaving 13 bases between them. The V gene's germline CDR1 is LGHDT and CDR2 YNNKEL (reference sequence). The CDR3 consists of 16 residues. The CDR3: CASSQEGGPTNYGYTF. As DNA, the CDR3 is TGTGCCAGCAGCCAAGAGGGCGGGCCGACCAACTATGGCTACACCTTC.

The chain couples TRBV5-1 to TRBJ2-2; tentative D call: TRBD2 (5 bases). Germline CDR1 reads SGHRS; CDR2 reads YFSETQ. The V end was cut by 5 bases, the J end by 6 bases, with 11 bases between. The CDR3 length is 13 residues. DNA for the CDR3: TGCGCCAGCAGGGGTGCGGGTCCCGGGGAGCTGTTTTTT. It is translated as CASRGAGPGELFF.

The V and J genes are TRBV5-1 and TRBJ2-1, with TRBD2 identical over 11 bases. In germline, CDR1 is SGHRS, CDR2 YFSETQ. Unmatched junction bases numbered 15, after V lost 2 bases and J lost 8 bases. The CDR3 contains 18 residues. CDR3 residues: CASSFPLAGVGRFYEQFF. The CDR3 nucleotides read TGCGCCAGCAGCTTCCCACTAGCGGGAGTCGGTCGGTTCTATGAGCAGTTCTTC.

This rearrangement joins TRBV28 to TRBJ2-7; TRBD2 matches at 9 bases. The V segment lost 5 bases and the J segment 6 bases; nucleotides outside the gene matches: 8. The CDR3 has 14 residues. CDR1 MDHEN and CDR2 SYDVKM come from the germline V gene. This CDR3 is CASSGRLAGTEQYF. In DNA, the CDR3 is TGTGCCAGCAGTGGGCGGCTAGCGGGAACCGAGCAGTACTTC.

CDR3 in DNA: TGTGCCATCAGTGGCCCGGGTGCTAGCTCTGGAAACACCATATATTTT. It translates to CAISGPGASSGNTIYF. The chain has TRBV10-3 and TRBJ1-3; D gene ambiguous. V was clipped by 4 bases and J by 0 bases, with 13 bases between them. The CDR3 length is 16 residues. From germline, CDR1 is ENHRY and CDR2 SYGVKD.

This clone appeared once. The chain joins TRBV7-8 to TRBJ2-5; the D gene is possibly TRBD2 (6 bases). V lost 0 bases and J lost 2, with 13 bases in between. Germline CDR1 is SGHVS and CDR2 is FQNEAQ. CDR3 size: 16 residues. CDR3 in amino acids: CASSLALWDFQETQYF. CDR3 nucleotide sequence: TGTGCCAGCAGCTTAGCCCTTTGGGACTTTCAAGAGACCCAGTACTTC. The full variable domain, completed using reference TRBV7-8 and TRBJ2-5, is GAGVSQSPRYKVAKRGQDVALRCDPISGHVSLFWYQQALGQGPEFLTYFQNEAQLDKSGLPSDRFFAERPEGSVSTLKIQRTQQEDSAVYLCASSLALWDFQETQYFGPGTRLLVL.

The rearrangement joins TRBV7-9 to TRBJ2-7; TRBD1 aligns across 9 bases. CDR3 length: 16 residues. V was clipped by 0 bases and J by 5 bases; unmatched bases: 8. Per the germline V gene, CDR1 is SEHNR and CDR2 is FQNEAQ (reference sequence). As DNA, the CDR3 is TGTGCCAGCAGCTTAGCTCTCCGGGACAGGGCCCACGAGCAGTACTTC. It yields the protein CASSLALRDRAHEQYF.

V gene TRBV7-6 combines with J gene TRBJ1-1, with D tentatively TRBD1 (6 bases). The ends were cut back, 2 bases at V and 1 base at J, with 8 bases in the middle. Looked up from germline, CDR1 is SGHVS and CDR2 is FNYEAQ. The CDR3 length is 14 residues. The CDR3: CASSLTGPNTEAFF. CDR3 nucleotide sequence: TGTGCCAGCAGCTTAACAGGGCCGAACACTGAAGCTTTCTTT.